Each of the 16 T cell receptor beta chains below was sequenced from the same sample in a study of T cells in Graves' hyperthyroidism and ophthalmopathy. TCR beta CDR3 regions were amplified from RNA transcripts. With the HTBI primer set, the TCR CDR3 went through a first round of RT-PCR. Each CDR3 protein is one row after TCRdb ran MiXCR on the multiplex PCR reads. The table lists under 300,000 distinct CDR3 sequences, 25% to 30% of them singletons. Material for sequencing was blood. The receptors stem from a man aged 40-49 years with Graves' hyperthyroidism that later progressed to Graves' ophthalmopathy.

This clonotype was recorded many times. The chain links TRBV29-1 to TRBJ2-2; TRBD2 might be the D (6 bases). This CDR3 contains 15 residues. Trimming stripped 6 bases from V and 3 bases from J, with 17 bases between. Looked up from germline, CDR1 is SQVTM and CDR2 is ANQGSEA. CDR3 sequence reads: CSVQGRDSHTGELFF. The CDR3 DNA follows: TGCAGCGTCCAAGGACGGGACTCGCACACCGGGGAGCTGTTTTTT.

This clonotype has ten or more counts. The CDR3 bases are TGTGCCAGTAGCCCATGGGGAGTATACGAGCAGTACTTC. Its translation is CASSPWGVYEQYF. The gene calls are TRBV19 and TRBJ2-7; a possible D gene is TRBD2 (5 bases). Trimming took 6 bases from V and 4 from J, leaving 13 bases between them. This CDR3 region has 13 residues. Germline V gene lookup returns CDR1 LNHDA and CDR2 SQIVND (reference sequence).

V gene TRBV7-2 combines with J gene TRBJ2-5, with TRBD1 identical over 7 bases. The CDR3 sequence is 15 residues long. The V gene end was trimmed by 4 bases and the J gene end by 2 bases; junction bases not matched to a gene: 7. Germline loops: CDR1 SGHTA, CDR2 FQGNSA. In nucleotides, the CDR3 is TGTGCCAGCAGCTACAGAGGGGGACAGCAAGAGACCCAGTACTTC. As protein: CASSYRGGQQETQYF. The whole variable domain, filled in from reference TRBV7-2 and TRBJ2-5, reads GAGVSQSPSNKVTEKGKDVELRCDPISGHTALYWYRQSLGQGLEFLIYFQGNSAPDKSGLPSDRFSAERTGGSVSTLTIQRTQQEDSAVYLCASSYRGGQQETQYFGPGTRLLVL.

This clonotype has more than one count but fewer than ten. The J gene is TRBJ2-7, the V gene TRBV28; D call uncertain. V was pared by 3 bases and J by 1 base, with 10 bases between. The germline CDR1 and CDR2 sequences are MDHEN and SYDVKM. This CDR3 region has 14 residues. This chain's CDR3 is CASSLLAKSYEQYF. The CDR3 nucleotides read TGTGCCAGCAGTTTGCTTGCCAAATCCTACGAGCAGTACTTC.

V and J are TRBV12-3 or TRBV12-4 and TRBJ2-2, with a weak D call TRBD2 (5 bases). V lost 8 bases and J 4 bases, leaving 11 bases between the germline ends. This CDR3 is 13 amino acids long. CDR3 coding DNA: TGTGCCAGCCAAGACTACCGCACCGGGGAGCTGTTTTTT. Translation: CASQDYRTGELFF.

This sequence joins TRBV27 and TRBJ2-6; D unresolved. CDR1 and CDR2 from the germline V gene are MNHEY and SMNVEV (reference sequence). V was shortened by 3 bases and J by 4 bases, with 10 bases between the two germline ends. The CDR3 runs to 15 residues. The CDR3 coding sequence is TGTGCCAGCAGTTTCTACGGGTCGGGGGCCAACGTCCTGACTTTC. Protein: CASSFYGSGANVLTF.

This clonotype was recorded many times. Mismatch with germline at one junction end may stem from a read error. This chain connects TRBV6-1 to TRBJ2-7, with 11 bases matching TRBD2. Germline lookup yields CDR1 MNHNS and CDR2 SASEGT. This CDR3 region has 15 residues. CDR3 bases: TGTGCCAGCAGGAGGGGACTAGCGGAGTCCTGCGAGCAGTACTTC. Residues: CASRRGLAESCEQYF.

This clonotype occurred many times. This chain joins TRBV20-1 and TRBJ2-5; 9 positions match TRBD2. Trimming cost V 6 bases and J 5 bases; bases outside gene matches: 10. Looked up from germline, CDR1 is DFQATT and CDR2 is SNEGSKA (reference sequence). The CDR3 covers 14 residues. In DNA, the CDR3 is TGCAGTGCCCCATGGGCACTAGCGGGTGAGACCCAGTACTTC. Encoded protein: CSAPWALAGETQYF.

Ten or more counts support this clonotype. This sequence joins TRBV29-1 and TRBJ1-2; D is perhaps TRBD1 (5 bases). CDR3 length equals 12 residues. Trimming cost V 4 bases and J 5 bases, with 11 bases left between them. Germline V CDR1 and CDR2: SQVTM, ANQGSEA. The chain's CDR3 is CSVGGQGYGYTF. CDR3 nucleotides: TGCAGCGTTGGAGGTCAGGGATATGGCTACACCTTC.

This clonotype was observed at least ten times. V is TRBV19 and J is TRBJ2-7, with D unresolved. V gave up 1 base and J gave up 0 bases, with 10 bases separating them. The CDR3 has 15 residues. From germline, CDR1 is LNHDA and CDR2 SQIVND (reference sequence). In DNA form, the CDR3 reads TGTGCCAGTAGTATAGTAGGGTCAGCCTCCTACGAGCAGTACTTC. It translates to CASSIVGSASYEQYF.

This clonotype occurred many times. This chain joins TRBV20-1 and TRBJ1-1; perhaps TRBD1 as D (5 bases). Germline V CDR1 and CDR2: DFQATT, SNEGSKA (reference sequence). Trimming took off 3 bases at V and 0 bases at J, with 8 bases between the two ends. The CDR3 has 13 residues. CDR3 loop: CSASEGMNTEAFF. The CDR3 DNA reads as TGCAGTGCTAGTGAGGGGATGAACACTGAAGCTTTCTTT.

This clonotype was recorded many times. The J gene is TRBJ1-5, the V gene TRBV18; no clear D gene. Between the trimmed V and J ends, which lost 3 bases and 3 bases, there was a span of 3 bases. This CDR3 has 12 residues. Germline V gene data show CDR1 as KGHSH and CDR2 as LQKENI. The CDR3 sequence: CASSPDNQPQHF. The CDR3 DNA reads TGTGCCAGCTCACCGGACAATCAGCCCCAGCATTTT.

This clonotype was observed a handful of times. Compared with germline, one end of the junction differs, possibly owing to a read error. The chain employs TRBV18 and TRBJ1-4, with D uncertain. The germline V gene encodes CDR1 KGHSH and CDR2 LQKENI. The CDR3 length is 14 residues. Here the CDR3 reads CASSPLGSYEKLFF. The DNA of the CDR3 is TGTGCCAGTTCACCACTCGGGTCTTATGAAAAACTGTTTTTT. Using reference TRBV18 and TRBJ1-4 for the parts outside the CDR3, the full variable domain is NAGVMQNPRHLVRRRGQEARLRCSPMKGHSHVYWYRQLPEEGLKFMVYLQKENIIDESGMPKERFSAEFPKEGPSILRIQQVVRGDSAAYFCASSPLGSYEKLFFGSGTQLSVL.

This clonotype came up many times. This chain joins TRBV19 and TRBJ1-5, with D uncertain. CDR1 and CDR2 (germline): LNHDA, SQIVND (reference sequence). The CDR3 loop spans 14 amino acids. V was shortened by 3 bases and J by 10 bases, with 16 bases between the two germline ends. CDR3 in DNA: TGTGCCAGTAGTATCAGTCAGTCCTCGTCACCCCAGCATTTT. It is translated as CASSISQSSSPQHF.

This clonotype was seen repeatedly, ten times or more. This chain uses TRBV4-1 with TRBJ1-2; D is undetermined. The CDR3 sequence is 16 residues long. Trimming took off 0 bases at V and 3 bases at J, with 14 bases between the two ends. The germline V gene has CDR1 MGHRA and CDR2 YSYEKL. CDR3 in DNA: TGCGCCAGCAGCCAAGATCTAGGACTAGCGGACTATGGCTACACCTTC. This sequence encodes CASSQDLGLADYGYTF.

In its sample, this clonotype was seen a few times. The chain's CDR3 is CASSLSQGGGTEAFF. Here the CDR3 DNA reads TGTGCCAGTAGTTTGTCACAGGGAGGTGGGACTGAAGCTTTCTTT. The rearrangement joins TRBV19 to TRBJ1-1; possibly TRBD1 for D (6 bases). CDR1 and CDR2 from the germline V gene are LNHDA and SQIVND (reference sequence). Trimming stripped 5 bases from V and 5 bases from J, with 18 bases between. The CDR3 has 15 amino acids.